This TCR beta chain was documented in a study of identical twins. This clonotype was picked up a small number of times. TCRdb analysed the 5' RACE reads with MiXCR anew, one entry per CDR3 protein. The sample yields about 790,000 distinct CDR3 sequences, 15% to 20% seen once. The CDR3 is 14 residues long. Germline CDR1 reads LGHDT; CDR2 reads YNNKEL (reference sequence). V was cut by 6 bases and J by 3 bases, with 14 bases left in between. This same sample was also part of a study on T cells expressing NK-cell markers. That report adds: One of the eight sequenced donors was seronegative, whereas the other seven were HCMV-seropositive.

Sequenced input: PBMCs. V is TRBV3-1 and J is TRBJ2-5; TRBD2 is a possible D gene (5 bases). The receptor's source is a woman younger than 35 in good health. This chain's CDR3 is CASRPWTGEETQYF. The CDR3 DNA reads TGTGCCAGCAGGCCCTGGACTGGGGAAGAGACCCAGTACTTC.